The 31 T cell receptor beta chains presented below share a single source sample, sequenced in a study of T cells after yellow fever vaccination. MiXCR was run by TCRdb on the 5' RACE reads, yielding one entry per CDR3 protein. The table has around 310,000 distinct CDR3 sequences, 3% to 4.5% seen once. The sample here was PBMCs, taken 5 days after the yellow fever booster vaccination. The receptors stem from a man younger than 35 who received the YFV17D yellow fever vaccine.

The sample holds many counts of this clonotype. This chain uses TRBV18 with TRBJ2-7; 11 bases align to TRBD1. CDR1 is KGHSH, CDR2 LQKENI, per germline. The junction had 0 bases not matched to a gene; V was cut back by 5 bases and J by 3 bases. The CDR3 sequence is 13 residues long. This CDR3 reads CASSGTGGYEQYF. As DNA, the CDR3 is TGTGCCAGCTCAGGGACAGGGGGCTACGAGCAGTACTTC. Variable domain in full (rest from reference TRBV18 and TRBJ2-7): NAGVMQNPRHLVRRRGQEARLRCSPMKGHSHVYWYRQLPEEGLKFMVYLQKENIIDESGMPKERFSAEFPKEGPSILRIQQVVRGDSAAYFCASSGTGGYEQYFGPGTRLTVT.

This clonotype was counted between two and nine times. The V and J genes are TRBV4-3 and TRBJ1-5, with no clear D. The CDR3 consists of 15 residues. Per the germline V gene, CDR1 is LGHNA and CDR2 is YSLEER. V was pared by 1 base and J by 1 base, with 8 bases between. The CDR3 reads CASSQALLSNQPQHF. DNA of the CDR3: TGCGCCAGCAGCCAAGCCCTTTTGAGCAATCAGCCCCAGCATTTT.

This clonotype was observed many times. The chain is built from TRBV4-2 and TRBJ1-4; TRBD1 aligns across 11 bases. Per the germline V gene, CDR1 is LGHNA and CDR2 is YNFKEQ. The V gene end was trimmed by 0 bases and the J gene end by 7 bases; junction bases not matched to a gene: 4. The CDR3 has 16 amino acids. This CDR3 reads CASSQDAGTGGEKLFF. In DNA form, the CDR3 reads TGTGCCAGCAGCCAAGATGCGGGGACAGGGGGTGAAAAACTGTTTTTT.

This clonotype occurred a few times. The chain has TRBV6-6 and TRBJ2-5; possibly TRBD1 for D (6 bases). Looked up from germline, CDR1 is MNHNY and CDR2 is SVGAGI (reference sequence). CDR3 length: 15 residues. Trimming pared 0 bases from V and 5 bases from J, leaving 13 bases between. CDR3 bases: TGTGCCAGCAGTTACTCTGGGGGCCCCTCGGAGACCCAGTACTTC. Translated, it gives CASSYSGGPSETQYF.

This CDR3 is CSVKQGPQETQYF. CDR3 nucleotides: TGCAGCGTCAAACAGGGTCCCCAAGAGACCCAGTACTTC. The rearrangement links TRBV29-1 to TRBJ2-5; tentative D call: TRBD1 (6 bases). Germline CDR1 is SQVTM and CDR2 is ANQGSEA. Trimming cost V 6 bases and J 1 base, with 12 bases left between them. There are 13 residues in the CDR3.

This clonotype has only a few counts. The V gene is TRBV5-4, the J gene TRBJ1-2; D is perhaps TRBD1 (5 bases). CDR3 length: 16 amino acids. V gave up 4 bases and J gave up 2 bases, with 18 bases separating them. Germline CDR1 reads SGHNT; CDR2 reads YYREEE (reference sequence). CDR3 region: CASSRNGGAPNYGYTF. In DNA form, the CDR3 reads TGTGCCAGCAGCAGAAACGGAGGGGCACCCAACTATGGCTACACCTTC. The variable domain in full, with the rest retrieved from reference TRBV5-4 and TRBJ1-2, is ETGVTQSPTHLIKTRGQQVTLRCSSQSGHNTVSWYQQALGQGPQFIFQYYREEENGRGNFPPRFSGLQFPNYSSELNVNALELDDSALYLCASSRNGGAPNYGYTFGSGTRLTVV.

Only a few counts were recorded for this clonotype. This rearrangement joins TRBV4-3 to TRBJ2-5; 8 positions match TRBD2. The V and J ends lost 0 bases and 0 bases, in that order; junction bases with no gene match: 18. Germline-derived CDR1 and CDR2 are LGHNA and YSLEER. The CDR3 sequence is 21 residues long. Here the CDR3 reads CASSQDSPTTRERGYQETQYF. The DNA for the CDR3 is TGCGCCAGCAGCCAAGATTCGCCCACTACAAGGGAGCGGGGGTACCAAGAGACCCAGTACTTC.

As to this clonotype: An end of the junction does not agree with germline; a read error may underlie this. The CDR3 here is CASSQVRSENQPQRF. CDR3 nucleotides: TGTGCCAGCAGCCAAGTTAGGTCGGAAAATCAGCCCCAGCGTTTT. The rearrangement links TRBV4-2 to TRBJ1-5; D gene uncertain. Germline lookup yields CDR1 LGHNA and CDR2 YNFKEQ. The CDR3 has 15 amino acids.

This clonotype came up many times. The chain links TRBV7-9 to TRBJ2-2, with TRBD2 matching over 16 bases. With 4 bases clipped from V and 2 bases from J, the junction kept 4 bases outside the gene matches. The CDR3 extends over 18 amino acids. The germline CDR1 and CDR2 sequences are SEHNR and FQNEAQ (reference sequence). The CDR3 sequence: CASSSGTSGGVNTGELFF. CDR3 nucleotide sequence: TGTGCCAGCAGCTCCGGGACTAGCGGGGGGGTTAACACCGGGGAGCTGTTTTTT.

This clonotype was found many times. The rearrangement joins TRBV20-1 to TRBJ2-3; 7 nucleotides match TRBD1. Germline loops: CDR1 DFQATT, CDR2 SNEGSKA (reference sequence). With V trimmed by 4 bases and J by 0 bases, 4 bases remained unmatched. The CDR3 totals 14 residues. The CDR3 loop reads CSATRQGSTDTQYF. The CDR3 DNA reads TGCAGTGCTACCCGACAGGGCAGCACAGATACGCAGTATTTT.

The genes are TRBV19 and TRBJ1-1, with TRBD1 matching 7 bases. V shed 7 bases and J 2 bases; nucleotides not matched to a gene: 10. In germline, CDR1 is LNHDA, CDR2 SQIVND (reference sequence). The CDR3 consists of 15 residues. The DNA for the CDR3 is TGTGCCAGTAAGTCGACAGGGTTTACTAACACTGAAGCTTTCTTT. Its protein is CASKSTGFTNTEAFF.

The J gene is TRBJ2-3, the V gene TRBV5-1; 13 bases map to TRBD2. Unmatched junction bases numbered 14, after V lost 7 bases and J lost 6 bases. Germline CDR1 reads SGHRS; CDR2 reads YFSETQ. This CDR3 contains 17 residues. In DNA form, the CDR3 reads TGCGCCAGCGCACCGGGACTAGCGGGGATTTTCAGGGATACGCAGTATTTT. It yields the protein CASAPGLAGIFRDTQYF.

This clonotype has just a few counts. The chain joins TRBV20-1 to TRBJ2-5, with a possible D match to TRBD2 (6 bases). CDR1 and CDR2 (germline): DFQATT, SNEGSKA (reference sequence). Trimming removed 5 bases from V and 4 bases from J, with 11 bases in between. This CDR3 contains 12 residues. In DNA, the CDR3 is TGCAGTGCTCCTCAGGGAGGAGAGACCCAGTACTTC. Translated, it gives CSAPQGGETQYF.

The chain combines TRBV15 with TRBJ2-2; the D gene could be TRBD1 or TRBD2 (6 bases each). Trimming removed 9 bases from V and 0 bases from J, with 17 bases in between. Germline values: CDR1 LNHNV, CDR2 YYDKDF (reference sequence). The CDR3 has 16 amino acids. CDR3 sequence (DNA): TGTGCCACGGGGTTAACGGGGGCAGCGAACACCGGGGAGCTGTTTTTT. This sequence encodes CATGLTGAANTGELFF.

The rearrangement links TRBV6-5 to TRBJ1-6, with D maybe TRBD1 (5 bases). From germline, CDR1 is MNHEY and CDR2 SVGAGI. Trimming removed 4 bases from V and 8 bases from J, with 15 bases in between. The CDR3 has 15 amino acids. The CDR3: CASSFRGRGHSPLHF. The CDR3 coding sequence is TGTGCCAGCAGTTTCCGGGGAAGGGGCCATTCACCCCTCCACTTT.

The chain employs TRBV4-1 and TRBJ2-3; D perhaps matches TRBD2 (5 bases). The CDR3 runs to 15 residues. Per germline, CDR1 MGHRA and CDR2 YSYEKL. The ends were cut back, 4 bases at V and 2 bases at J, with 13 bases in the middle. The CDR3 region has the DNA TGCGCCAGCAGCCGCCCTAGAGCGGACACAGATACGCAGTATTTT. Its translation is CASSRPRADTDTQYF.

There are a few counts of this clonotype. CDR3 sequence: CASSSDSNTQYF. CDR3 nucleotides: TGTGCCAGCAGCTCGGACTCCAATACGCAGTATTTT. The V gene is TRBV7-3, the J gene TRBJ2-3; perhaps TRBD2 as D (5 bases). V gave up 4 bases and J gave up 7 bases, with 9 bases separating them. Germline lookup yields CDR1 SGHTA and CDR2 FQGTGA. This CDR3 has 12 residues.

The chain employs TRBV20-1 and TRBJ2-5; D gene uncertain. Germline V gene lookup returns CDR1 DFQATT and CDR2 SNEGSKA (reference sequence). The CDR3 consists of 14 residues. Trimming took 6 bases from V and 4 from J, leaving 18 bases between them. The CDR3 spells CSADLSPGGETQYF. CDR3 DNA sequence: TGCAGTGCCGACCTCAGTCCGGGCGGAGAGACCCAGTACTTC.

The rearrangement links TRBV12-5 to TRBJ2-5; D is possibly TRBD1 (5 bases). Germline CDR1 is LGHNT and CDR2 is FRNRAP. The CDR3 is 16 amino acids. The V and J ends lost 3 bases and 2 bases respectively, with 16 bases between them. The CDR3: CASGFSSWTTQETQYF. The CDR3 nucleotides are TGTGCTAGTGGTTTTTCTAGTTGGACAACACAAGAGACCCAGTACTTC.

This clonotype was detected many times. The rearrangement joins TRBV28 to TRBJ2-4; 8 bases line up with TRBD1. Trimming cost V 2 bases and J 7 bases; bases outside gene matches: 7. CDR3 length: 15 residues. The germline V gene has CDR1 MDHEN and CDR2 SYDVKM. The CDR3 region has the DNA TGTGCCAGCAGTTTAATCGGACAGGGTGGGAACATTCAGTACTTC. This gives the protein CASSLIGQGGNIQYF. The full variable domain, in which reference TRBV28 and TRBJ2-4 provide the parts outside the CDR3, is DVKVTQSSRYLVKRTGEKVFLECVQDMDHENMFWYRQDPGLGLRLIYFSYDVKMKEKGDIPEGYSVSREKKERFSLILESASTNQTSMYLCASSLIGQGGNIQYFGAGTRLSVL.

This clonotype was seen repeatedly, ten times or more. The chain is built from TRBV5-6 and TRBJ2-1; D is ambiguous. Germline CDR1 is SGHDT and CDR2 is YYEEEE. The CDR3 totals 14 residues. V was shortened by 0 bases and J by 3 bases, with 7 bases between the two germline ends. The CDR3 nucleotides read TGTGCCAGCAGCTTGGAGACTTACTACAATGAGCAGTTCTTC. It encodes CASSLETYYNEQFF.

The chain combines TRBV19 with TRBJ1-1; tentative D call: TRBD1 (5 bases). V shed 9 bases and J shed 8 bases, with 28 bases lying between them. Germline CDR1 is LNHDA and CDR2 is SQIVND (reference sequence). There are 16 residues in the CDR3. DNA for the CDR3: TGTGCCAGCGCAAGTATAACCCGGGGGGGACCGTCGGAAGCTTTCTTT. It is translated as CASASITRGGPSEAFF. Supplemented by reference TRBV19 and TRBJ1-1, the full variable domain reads DGGITQSPKYLFRKEGQNVTLSCEQNLNHDAMYWYRQDPGQGLRLIYYSQIVNDFQKGDIAEGYSVSREKKESFPLTVTSAQKNPTAFYLCASASITRGGPSEAFFGQGTRLTVV.

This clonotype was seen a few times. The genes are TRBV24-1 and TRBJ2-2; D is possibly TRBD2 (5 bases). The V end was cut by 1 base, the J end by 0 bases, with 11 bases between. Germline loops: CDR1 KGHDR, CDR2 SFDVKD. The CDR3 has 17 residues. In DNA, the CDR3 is TGTGCCACCAGTGATTTCAGACGGACTGCGAACACCGGGGAGCTGTTTTTT. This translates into CATSDFRRTANTGELFF.

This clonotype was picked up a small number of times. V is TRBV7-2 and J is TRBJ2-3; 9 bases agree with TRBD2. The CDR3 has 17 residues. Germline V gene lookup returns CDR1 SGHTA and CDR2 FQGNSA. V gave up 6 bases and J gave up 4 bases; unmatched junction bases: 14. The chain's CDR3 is CASRPPRSGGSPDTQYF. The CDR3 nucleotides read TGTGCCAGCAGGCCTCCCCGCAGCGGGGGGAGCCCAGATACGCAGTATTTT.

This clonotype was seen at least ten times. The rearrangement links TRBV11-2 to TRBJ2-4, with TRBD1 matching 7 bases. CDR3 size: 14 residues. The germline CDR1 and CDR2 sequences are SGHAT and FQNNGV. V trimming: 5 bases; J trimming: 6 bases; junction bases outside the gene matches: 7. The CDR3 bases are TGTGCCAGCAGCCCCTGGACAGGTTCAAACATTCAGTACTTC. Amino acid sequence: CASSPWTGSNIQYF.

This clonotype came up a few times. CDR3 residues: CASSFSGQGGKYF. Written as DNA, the CDR3 is TGTGCCAGCAGCTTCTCGGGACAGGGAGGGAAGTACTTC. The V call is TRBV7-2, the J call TRBJ2-4; TRBD1 aligns across 9 bases. Trimming at V came to 3 bases and at J to 14 bases, leaving 8 bases not matched to a gene. Per germline, CDR1 SGHTA and CDR2 FQGNSA. The CDR3 consists of 13 residues.

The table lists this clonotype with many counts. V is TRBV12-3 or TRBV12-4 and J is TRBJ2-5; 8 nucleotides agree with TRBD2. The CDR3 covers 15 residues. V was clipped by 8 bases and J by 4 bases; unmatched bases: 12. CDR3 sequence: CASSGAGGRIETQYF. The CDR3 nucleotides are TGTGCCAGCTCCGGGGCGGGGGGCCGAATAGAGACCCAGTACTTC.

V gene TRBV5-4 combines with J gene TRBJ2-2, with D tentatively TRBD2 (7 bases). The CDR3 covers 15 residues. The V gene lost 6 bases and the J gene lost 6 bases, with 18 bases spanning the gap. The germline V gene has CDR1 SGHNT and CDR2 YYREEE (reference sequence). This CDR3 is CASTTRGGGPGELFF. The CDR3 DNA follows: TGTGCCAGCACCACTCGAGGGGGGGGGCCCGGGGAGCTGTTTTTT.

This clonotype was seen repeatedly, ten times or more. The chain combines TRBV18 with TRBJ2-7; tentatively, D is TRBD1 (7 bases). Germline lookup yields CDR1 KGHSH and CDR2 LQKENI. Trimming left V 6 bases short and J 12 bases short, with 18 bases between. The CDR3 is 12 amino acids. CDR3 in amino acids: CASSSQGGTAYV. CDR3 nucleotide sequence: TGTGCCAGCTCTTCCCAAGGAGGGACAGCGTACGTC.

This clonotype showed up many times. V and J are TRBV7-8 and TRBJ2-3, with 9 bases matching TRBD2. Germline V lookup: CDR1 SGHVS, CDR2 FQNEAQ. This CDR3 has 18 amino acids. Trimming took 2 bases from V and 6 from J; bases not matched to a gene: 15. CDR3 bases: TGTGCCAGCAGCTTATCTCCCTTAGGAGCGGGGGGCCGGGATACGCAGTATTTT. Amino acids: CASSLSPLGAGGRDTQYF.

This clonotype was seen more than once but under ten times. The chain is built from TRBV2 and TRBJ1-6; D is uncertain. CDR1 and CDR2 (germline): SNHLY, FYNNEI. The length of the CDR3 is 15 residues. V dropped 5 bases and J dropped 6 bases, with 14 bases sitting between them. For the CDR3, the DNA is TGTGCCAGCAGTCAGGAGACCGGGCCTAATTCACCCCTCCACTTT. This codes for CASSQETGPNSPLHF.